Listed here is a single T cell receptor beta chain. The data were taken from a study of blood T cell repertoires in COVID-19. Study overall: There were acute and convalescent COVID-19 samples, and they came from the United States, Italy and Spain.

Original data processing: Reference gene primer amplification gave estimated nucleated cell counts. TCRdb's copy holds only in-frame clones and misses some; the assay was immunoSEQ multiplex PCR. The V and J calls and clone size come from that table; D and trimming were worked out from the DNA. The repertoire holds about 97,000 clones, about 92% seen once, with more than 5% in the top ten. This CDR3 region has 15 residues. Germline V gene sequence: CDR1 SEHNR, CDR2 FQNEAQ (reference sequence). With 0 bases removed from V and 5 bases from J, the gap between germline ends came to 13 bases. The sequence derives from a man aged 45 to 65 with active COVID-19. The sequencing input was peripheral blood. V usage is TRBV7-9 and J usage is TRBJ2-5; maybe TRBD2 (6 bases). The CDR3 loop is CASSLASRRDETQYF. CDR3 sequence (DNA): TGTGCCAGCAGCTTAGCGTCCAGGCGGGATGAGACCCAGTACTTC.